This T cell receptor beta chain came from a study of regulatory T cells in long-lasting Graves disease. Study-level results: Favored gene segments in persistent disease were TRBV28, TRBJ1-2 and TRBJ2-5.

Trimming stripped 3 bases from V and 9 bases from J, with 25 bases between. Germline lookup yields CDR1 SGHRS and CDR2 YFSETQ. The CDR3 has 17 amino acids. Relying on iRepertoire HTBI primers and Arm-PCR of CDR3 regions, the team built TCR beta libraries. Study processing details: Among the samples, under 70 TRBV and approximately 13 TRBJ segments were identified. TCRdb itself ran the multiplex PCR reads through MiXCR, one entry per CDR3 protein. TCRdb assigned the V and J calls; the authors' analysis was not used. There are 400,000 to 500,000 distinct CDR3 sequences in the sample; roughly 15% occur only once, and approximately 7.6% lies in the top ten. Time point meaning: newly diagnosed GD, antithyroid drugs for less than 3 months. Isolated PBMC RNA provided the starting material for the TCR library. As collected, the peripheral blood samples measured approximately 10 milliliters each and went into EDTA tubes.

This clonotype was recorded many times. Antigen: not known. The sample was also linked to a second study, of T cells in Graves' hyperthyroidism and ophthalmopathy. From that second work: HTBI primers drove first-round RT-PCR of the TCR CDR3.

The material was peripheral blood mononuclear cells (PBMCs), obtained at new diagnosis, from a patient treated with antithyroid drugs. The TCR originated in a woman between 40 and 55 years old with Graves disease. The J gene is TRBJ1-5, the V gene TRBV5-1; no firm D call. CDR3 bases: TGCGCCAGCAGCTGGAGCCCAGATACACAGTTTCTTTTGCCCCAGCATTTT. Translated: CASSWSPDTQFLLPQHF.